The 26 T cell receptor beta chains presented below share a single source sample, sequenced in a study of shared clonotypes between healthy human individuals. Generated by immunoSEQ multiplex PCR, the TCRdb table keeps only in-frame clones and is missing some. The sample has roughly 2.4 million clones, 90% to 97% seen once. Sequenced material: naive CD4+ T cells sorted from blood. Subset noted: CD45RA+ positively selected. The receptors here all came from a man aged 18 to 29 in good health.

The rearrangement links TRBV5-4 to TRBJ1-1; D gene uncertain. The CDR3 totals 14 residues. Trimming pared 2 bases from V and 5 bases from J, leaving 13 bases between. Germline loops: CDR1 SGHNT, CDR2 YYREEE (reference sequence). DNA for the CDR3: TGTGCCAGCAGCTTAGTACCCTCAAGGACTGAAGCTTTCTTT. This sequence encodes CASSLVPSRTEAFF.

This clone was found a few times. This chain joins TRBV6-1 and TRBJ1-6; perhaps TRBD1 as D (5 bases). V was trimmed by 7 bases and J by 6 bases, leaving 13 bases between them. The CDR3 contains 14 residues. Germline V gene data show CDR1 as MNHNS and CDR2 as SASEGT. DNA for the CDR3: TGTGCCAGCACTGCTTGGGGGTCTAATTCACCCCTCCACTTT. Its translation: CASTAWGSNSPLHF.

The chain employs TRBV7-9 and TRBJ1-4, with D maybe TRBD1 (5 bases). This CDR3 is 15 amino acids long. Germline CDR1 is SEHNR and CDR2 is FQNEAQ (reference sequence). V lost 5 bases to trimming and J lost 6 bases, with 16 bases between them. CDR3 region: CASSRPSGVYEKLFF. CDR3 sequence (DNA): TGTGCCAGCAGCCGACCCTCGGGGGTCTATGAAAAACTGTTTTTT. Full variable domain (outside the CDR3, taken from reference TRBV7-9 and TRBJ1-4): DTGVSQNPRHKITKRGQNVTFRCDPISEHNRLYWYRQTLGQGPEFLTYFQNEAQLEKSRLLSDRFSAERPKGSFSTLEIQRTEQGDSAMYLCASSRPSGVYEKLFFGSGTQLSVL.

V usage is TRBV5-4 and J usage is TRBJ2-1; 15 bases align to TRBD2. The germline V gene has CDR1 SGHNT and CDR2 YYREEE (reference sequence). J was trimmed by 7 bases and V by 4 bases; bases with no gene match: 3. The CDR3 loop spans 15 amino acids. CDR3 sequence (DNA): TGTGCCAGCAGCATTGGACTAGCGGGAGGGAATGAGCAGTTCTTC. Translation gives CASSIGLAGGNEQFF.

On this clone itself: This sample includes further DNA sequences coding for the same CDR3. V and J are TRBV18 and TRBJ1-5, with 8 bases fitting TRBD1. CDR1 is KGHSH and CDR2 is LQKENI in the germline V gene. This CDR3 has 14 amino acids. J gave up 6 bases and V 3 bases, and 4 bases lay outside the gene matches. The CDR3 here is CASSPQGAGQPQHF. As DNA, the CDR3 is TGTGCCAGCTCACCCCAGGGGGCAGGTCAGCCCCAGCATTTT.

The rearrangement uses TRBV5-6 and TRBJ1-6; possible D gene TRBD1, 5 bases. V was pared by 0 bases and J by 8 bases, with 9 bases between. CDR1 and CDR2 from the germline V gene are SGHDT and YYEEEE. This CDR3 spans 14 amino acids. CDR3 sequence (DNA): TGTGCCAGCAGCTTGGGACAGACCTATTCACCCCTCCACTTT. Its translation is CASSLGQTYSPLHF.

A single count supports this clone. The chain uses TRBV4-3 and TRBJ1-2; D ambiguous. Trimming removed 0 bases at V and 4 bases at J, with 12 bases between. CDR1 LGHNA and CDR2 YSLEER come from the germline V gene. CDR3 size: 15 residues. The CDR3 reads CASSQDLSILYGYTF. CDR3 in DNA: TGCGCCAGCAGCCAAGATCTATCCATTCTCTATGGCTACACCTTC.

This chain links TRBV15 with TRBJ1-2; unclear D gene. There are 12 residues in the CDR3. V was cut by 5 bases and J by 8 bases, with 12 bases left in between. CDR1 is LNHNV and CDR2 is YYDKDF in the germline V gene (reference sequence). CDR3 sequence: CATSEGVRGYTF. Here the CDR3 DNA reads TGTGCCACCAGCGAGGGTGTTCGAGGCTACACCTTC. Based on the CDR3 plus reference TRBV15 and TRBJ1-2, the full variable domain is DAMVIQNPRYQVTQFGKPVTLSCSQTLNHNVMYWYQQKSSQAPKLLFHYYDKDFNNEADTPDNFQSRRPNTSFCFLDIRSPGLGDTAMYLCATSEGVRGYTFGSGTRLTVV.

The rearrangement joins TRBV2 to TRBJ2-5, with unresolved D. The CDR3 extends over 15 amino acids. V shed 0 bases and J shed 5 bases, with 13 bases lying between them. Germline CDR1 and CDR2: SNHLY and FYNNEI. This CDR3 is CASSEAGSLGETQYF. The CDR3 DNA reads TGTGCCAGCAGTGAAGCGGGGTCTCTTGGGGAGACCCAGTACTTC.

Points on this clone: Sequence at one end of the junction differs from germline and may be a read error. The chain uses TRBV5-1 and TRBJ2-7, with a tentative D call TRBD1 (6 bases). CDR3 length: 15 amino acids. Germline-derived CDR1 and CDR2 are SGHRS and YFSETQ. CDR3 sequence reads: CARSLIYRGSYEQYF. CDR3 bases: TGCGCCAGAAGCTTGATATATAGGGGGAGCTACGAGCAGTACTTC.

The V gene is TRBV28, the J gene TRBJ1-6, with D possibly being TRBD1 (6 bases). V shed 3 bases and J shed 9 bases, with 21 bases lying between them. This CDR3 spans 17 amino acids. The V gene's germline CDR1 is MDHEN and CDR2 SYDVKM. For the CDR3, the DNA is TGTGCCAGCAGTTTCCCCTCTTACGCAGGGGTTGGTTCACCCCTCCACTTT. This encodes CASSFPSYAGVGSPLHF. Supplemented by reference TRBV28 and TRBJ1-6, the full variable domain reads DVKVTQSSRYLVKRTGEKVFLECVQDMDHENMFWYRQDPGLGLRLIYFSYDVKMKEKGDIPEGYSVSREKKERFSLILESASTNQTSMYLCASSFPSYAGVGSPLHFGNGTRLTVT.

The J gene is TRBJ1-5, the V gene TRBV6-1, with a possible D match to TRBD1 (5 bases). The CDR3 is 15 residues long. V gave up 3 bases and J gave up 1 base, with 10 bases separating them. The germline V gene has CDR1 MNHNS and CDR2 SASEGT. CDR3 DNA sequence: TGTGCCAGCAGTGACGGGACCTTGAGCAATCAGCCCCAGCATTTT. It is translated as CASSDGTLSNQPQHF.

The V gene is TRBV7-9, the J gene TRBJ2-7; D gene ambiguous. The length of the CDR3 is 14 residues. Germline V gives CDR1 SEHNR, CDR2 FQNEAQ (reference sequence). Trimming removed 5 bases at V and 1 base at J, with 12 bases between. The CDR3 DNA sequence: TGTGCCAGCAGCCACGACCCGGTATCCTACGAGCAGTACTTC. It yields the protein CASSHDPVSYEQYF.

This clone appeared a single time. The rearrangement uses TRBV15 and TRBJ2-7; perhaps TRBD1 as D (5 bases). V lost 4 bases to trimming and J lost 0 bases, with 7 bases between them. This CDR3 region has 13 residues. Germline V lookup: CDR1 LNHNV, CDR2 YYDKDF (reference sequence). DNA of the CDR3: TGTGCCACCAGCAAAGACAGCTCCTACGAGCAGTACTTC. Its translation: CATSKDSSYEQYF.

This chain joins TRBV10-2 and TRBJ1-1; D might be TRBD1 (5 bases). V gave up 6 bases and J gave up 4 bases, with 18 bases separating them. This CDR3 is 15 amino acids long. CDR1 and CDR2 (germline): WSHSY, SAAADI. This chain's CDR3 is CASSPMDTRGTEAFF. For the CDR3, the DNA is TGCGCCAGCAGCCCAATGGACACCCGGGGCACTGAAGCTTTCTTT.

The count of this clone is one. The chain couples TRBV30 to TRBJ2-3, with 10 bases lining up with TRBD2. The germline V gene encodes CDR1 GTSNPN and CDR2 SVGIG (reference sequence). V lost 0 bases to trimming and J lost 7 bases; unmatched junction nucleotides: 7. The CDR3 length is 15 residues. CDR3 DNA: TGTGCCTGGAGTGTAGTCCCTAGCGGGGGAAATACGCAGTATTTT. Translation gives CAWSVVPSGGNTQYF.

The V call is TRBV6-1, the J call TRBJ2-7, with a possible D match to TRBD1 (6 bases). Germline loops: CDR1 MNHNS, CDR2 SASEGT. The CDR3 extends over 14 amino acids. V was shortened by 6 bases and J by 4 bases, with 16 bases between the two germline ends. CDR3 sequence (DNA): TGTGCCAGCAGAAACAGGGATACAAAATACGAGCAGTACTTC. Encoded protein: CASRNRDTKYEQYF.

The genes are TRBV6-5 and TRBJ2-1; 11 bases are a match to TRBD1. Germline trimming cut 5 bases from V and 6 bases from J; bases unmatched to any gene: 6. Germline V gene sequence: CDR1 MNHEY, CDR2 SVGAGI. The CDR3 length is 15 residues. CDR3 region: CASSRGGTGGNEQFF. The CDR3 nucleotides read TGTGCCAGCAGTCGGGGGGGGACAGGGGGCAATGAGCAGTTCTTC.

The chain is built from TRBV19 and TRBJ2-7; 7 nucleotides align to TRBD1. Germline lookup yields CDR1 LNHDA and CDR2 SQIVND (reference sequence). The CDR3 covers 13 residues. J was trimmed by 3 bases and V by 10 bases; bases with no gene match: 9. CDR3 in amino acids: CATRRAGGYEQYF. Written as DNA, the CDR3 is TGTGCCACCAGACGGGCAGGGGGCTACGAGCAGTACTTC.

As for this clone: Additional DNA sequences in this sample encode the identical CDR3. The chain links TRBV7-3 to TRBJ2-3; D call uncertain. The CDR3 runs 13 residues. The germline CDR1 and CDR2 sequences are SGHTA and FQGTGA. Trimming took 0 bases from V and 4 from J, leaving 5 bases between them. The CDR3 is CASSLTFSDTQYF. DNA for the CDR3: TGTGCCAGCAGCTTAACTTTTTCAGATACGCAGTATTTT.

This clone was counted once. The chain couples TRBV28 to TRBJ2-4; 13 bases line up with TRBD2. V dropped 6 bases and J dropped 8; count of bases not matched to a gene: 4. The germline V gene has CDR1 MDHEN and CDR2 SYDVKM. This CDR3 is built from 14 residues. CDR3 sequence reads: CASSSGTSGDIQYF. CDR3 nucleotide sequence: TGTGCCAGCAGCTCCGGGACTAGCGGGGACATTCAGTACTTC.

The V gene is TRBV4-3, the J gene TRBJ2-7; 7 bases are a match to TRBD1. CDR3 length equals 13 residues. V was clipped by 6 bases and J by 3 bases; unmatched bases: 5. Germline CDR1 LGHNA, CDR2 YSLEER. The CDR3 bases are TGCGCCAGCAGTGCGGACAGGAACTACGAGCAGTACTTC. It specifies CASSADRNYEQYF.

This chain joins TRBV10-2 and TRBJ2-2, with 9 bases aligning to TRBD2. V shed 2 bases and J 6 bases; nucleotides not matched to a gene: 16. The CDR3 loop spans 19 amino acids. Germline assignment: CDR1 WSHSY and CDR2 SAAADI. The CDR3 region has the DNA TGCGCCAGCAGTGAGACGGTTTTTGGCGGGAGGGCCCGTCCCGGGGAGCTGTTTTTT. It encodes CASSETVFGGRARPGELFF.

The CDR3 is CASSLEGVWEQYF. CDR3 DNA: TGTGCCAGCAGCTTGGAGGGGGTTTGGGAGCAGTACTTC. This chain links TRBV5-4 with TRBJ2-7, with a weak D call TRBD1 (6 bases). There are 13 residues in the CDR3. CDR1 and CDR2 (germline): SGHNT, YYREEE (reference sequence). Deletions cut 0 bases from V and 7 bases from J, with 11 bases between.

The chain uses TRBV4-2 and TRBJ2-1; D is undetermined. The CDR3 has 14 amino acids. CDR1 is LGHNA, CDR2 YNFKEQ, per germline. V was trimmed by 4 bases and J by 8 bases, leaving 15 bases between them. CDR3 sequence reads: CASSLRAPQHEQFF. CDR3 in DNA: TGTGCCAGCAGCCTCCGGGCCCCCCAACATGAGCAGTTCTTC.

The V gene is TRBV28, the J gene TRBJ2-3; D possibly corresponds to TRBD1 (5 bases). The CDR3 is made up of 15 amino acids. Germline V gene lookup returns CDR1 MDHEN and CDR2 SYDVKM. Deletions cut 5 bases from V and 5 bases from J, with 17 bases between. DNA of the CDR3: TGTGCCAGCAGTCCCGTTGGGGCTATGAAAGATACGCAGTATTTT. Translation gives CASSPVGAMKDTQYF.